These 13 T cell receptor beta chains were all obtained from the same sample, sequenced in a study of tumor-infiltrating lymphocytes in localized non-small cell lung cancer. Clones were read by immunoSEQ multiplex PCR, and TCRdb kept only the in-frame ones, dropping some. The table has 20,000 to 25,000 clones, approximately 59% seen once. Specimen: lung tumor tissue. All receptors come from a human donor with non-small cell lung cancer.

A single count supports this clone. V usage is TRBV4-1 and J usage is TRBJ2-1; D is ambiguous. CDR3 length: 16 residues. With 1 base removed from V and 0 bases from J, the gap between germline ends came to 10 bases. Germline CDR1 is MGHRA and CDR2 is YSYEKL. CDR3 protein: CASSQVVQSSYNEQFF. CDR3 DNA sequence: TGCGCCAGCAGCCAAGTGGTCCAGAGCTCCTACAATGAGCAGTTCTTC.

This chain connects TRBV6-1 to TRBJ2-2; D remains ambiguous. Germline V lookup: CDR1 MNHNS, CDR2 SASEGT. Trimming pared 10 bases from V and 1 base from J, leaving 10 bases between. This CDR3 is built from 13 residues. The CDR3 DNA reads TGTGCCACAAAGGACGGGAACACCGGGGAGCTGTTTTTT. Translated: CATKDGNTGELFF.

The CDR3 reads CASSSAGSGGNQPQHF. For the CDR3, the DNA is TGTGCCAGTAGTTCCGCGGGGTCGGGGGGCAATCAGCCCCAGCATTTT. The V and J genes are TRBV19 and TRBJ1-5; maybe TRBD1 (5 bases). Germline values: CDR1 LNHDA, CDR2 SQIVND (reference sequence). The V gene lost 5 bases and the J gene lost 2 bases, with 16 bases spanning the gap. The CDR3 loop spans 16 amino acids.

This chain connects TRBV10-3 to TRBJ2-7; the match to TRBD1 covers 10 bases. V lost 2 bases to trimming and J lost 4 bases; unmatched junction nucleotides: 8. The CDR3 contains 16 residues. The germline V gene has CDR1 ENHRY and CDR2 SYGVKD. CDR3 DNA: TGTGCCATCAGTGAGCGGGGGACAGGGGATCGGTACGAGCAGTACTTC. Its translation: CAISERGTGDRYEQYF.

V gene TRBV11-2 combines with J gene TRBJ1-5; 7 bases are a match to TRBD1. The V segment lost 0 bases and the J segment 5 bases; nucleotides outside the gene matches: 1. Germline CDR1 SGHAT, CDR2 FQNNGV. CDR3 size: 14 residues. For the CDR3, the DNA is TGTGCCAGCAGCTTAGATACAGGGGATCAGCCCCAGCATTTT. This gives the protein CASSLDTGDQPQHF.

This clone was seen only once. The chain is built from TRBV6-5 and TRBJ2-5, with D maybe TRBD2 (5 bases). CDR1 and CDR2 (germline): MNHEY, SVGAGI. The CDR3 contains 13 residues. V gave up 4 bases and J gave up 11 bases, with 17 bases separating them. CDR3 amino acids: CASSLGPGKSQYF. CDR3 coding DNA: TGTGCCAGCAGTTTAGGACCGGGGAAATCTCAGTACTTC.

This clone was observed a handful of times. The V call is TRBV27, the J call TRBJ1-5; D remains unclear. The CDR3 is 14 residues long. Between the trimmed V and J ends, which lost 6 bases and 7 bases, there was a span of 16 bases. The germline gives CDR1 MNHEY, CDR2 SMNVEV (reference sequence). CDR3 DNA sequence: TGTGCCAGCAGACCTGCAGGTCGAAGGCAGCCCCAGCATTTT. The encoded protein is CASRPAGRRQPQHF.

V and J are TRBV6-1 and TRBJ1-2; TRBD1 is a possible D gene (6 bases). The V gene's germline CDR1 is MNHNS and CDR2 SASEGT. Trimming left V 3 bases short and J 3 bases short, with 8 bases between. The CDR3 has 13 residues. The DNA for the CDR3 is TGTGCCAGCAGTGACAGGGGCGACTATGGCTACACCTTC. It is translated as CASSDRGDYGYTF.

This clone is labeled as medium-sized. This chain connects TRBV5-5 to TRBJ2-3; a weak D match, TRBD2 (7 bases). Germline V gene lookup returns CDR1 SGHKS and CDR2 YYEKEE (reference sequence). Trimming pared 2 bases from V and 7 bases from J, leaving 17 bases between. The CDR3 consists of 15 residues. The CDR3 spells CASSFGGATGNTQYF. CDR3 in DNA: TGTGCCAGCAGCTTTGGGGGGGCCACTGGAAATACGCAGTATTTT.

The chain has TRBV4-2 and TRBJ2-3; possibly TRBD1 or TRBD2 for D (6 bases each). The V and J ends lost 5 bases and 0 bases respectively, with 15 bases between them. The CDR3 consists of 16 residues. Per germline, CDR1 LGHNA and CDR2 YNFKEQ. CDR3 nucleotide sequence: TGTGCCAGCAGCGAAGCGTCGGGGGCAAGCACAGATACGCAGTATTTT. It is translated as CASSEASGASTDTQYF.

V is TRBV5-1 and J is TRBJ2-5; 9 bases fit TRBD1. The junction had 24 bases not matched to a gene; V was cut back by 7 bases and J by 5 bases. The germline V gene encodes CDR1 SGHRS and CDR2 YFSETQ. This CDR3 region has 19 residues. Written as DNA, the CDR3 is TGCGCCAGCTCCCGTCAACAGGGGGCCGCTCTAGCTGGGAGGGAGACCCAGTACTTC. Amino acids: CASSRQQGAALAGRETQYF.

The genes are TRBV11-2 and TRBJ1-2; TRBD1 might be the D (5 bases). From germline, CDR1 is SGHAT and CDR2 FQNNGV. CDR3 length: 15 amino acids. Trimming shortened V by 1 base and J by 5 bases, and 14 bases separated the two germline ends. CDR3: CASSLVQGWNYGYTF. The CDR3 DNA is TGTGCCAGCAGCTTAGTCCAGGGCTGGAATTATGGCTACACCTTC.

The V gene is TRBV5-1, the J gene TRBJ2-1; 8 nucleotides line up with TRBD2. J was trimmed by 7 bases and V by 1 base; bases with no gene match: 7. The CDR3 is 15 amino acids. Germline CDR1 is SGHRS and CDR2 is YFSETQ. Here the CDR3 DNA reads TGCGCCAGCAGCTTGATGGGGACTAGGGGTAATGAGCAGTTCTTC. This encodes CASSLMGTRGNEQFF.